This is a list of T cell receptor beta chains from one sample in a study of metastatic and nonmetastatic thyroid tumors. TCRdb re-analyzed the PCR reads using MiXCR. The sample holds around 37,000 clones, approximately 24% seen once. Sequenced input: tumor tissue. The receptors were sampled from a female donor with papillary thyroid cancer or a benign thyroid nodule (not recorded which). Some clones in this sample may be carry-over from other donors' samples. The CDR3 runs from the conserved cysteine through the conserved F or W. D genes are given only for firm matches. Expanded clones are given a class, and other clones once, few, many or no size at all.

size	D	V	J	length	DNA	CDR3
-	-	TRBV5-1	TRBJ1-1	18	TGCGCCAGCAGCAAAGGACTCAGGTGGGACCCTATGAACACTGAAGCTTTCTTC	CASSKGLRWDPMNTEAFF
-	-	TRBV6-5	TRBJ1-2	14	TGTGCCAGCAGTTCAGTGTACACGCACTATGGCTACACCTTC	CASSSVYTHYGYTF
few	-	TRBV28	TRBJ1-4	13	TGTGCCAGCGCGACATGGCGGGGTGAAAAACTGTTTTTT	CASATWRGEKLFF
-	-	TRBV13	TRBJ2-7	13	TGTGCCAGCACCCAGGCAGAAACCTACGAGCAGTACTTC	CASTQAETYEQYF
many	TRBD2	TRBV27	TRBJ2-7	15	TGTGCCAGCAAACGTTCCGGGACTAGCCCTTACGAGCAGTACTTC	CASKRSGTSPYEQYF
many	-	TRBV30	TRBJ1-6	16	TGTGCCTGGAGTGTATGGAGGGGCTCCTATAATTCACCCCTCCACTTT	CAWSVWRGSYNSPLHF
-	-	TRBV19	TRBJ2-3	13	TGTGCTAGTAGTAGGACAGAAACAGATACGCAGTATTTT	CASSRTETDTQYF
-	-	TRBV18	TRBJ1-3	15	TGTGCCAGCTCATCCGACCGGAGCTCTGGAAACACCATATATTTT	CASSSDRSSGNTIYF
few	-	TRBV30	TRBJ1-5	16	TGTGCCTGGAGTGTAGGGCCAGGGGATCGGAATCAGCCCCAGCATTTT	CAWSVGPGDRNQPQHF
-	-	TRBV6-2/TRBV6-3	TRBJ2-2	16	TGTGCCAGCAGTTACTCTGAGAGGGATGCCACCGGGGAGCTGTTTTTT	CASSYSERDATGELFF
medium-sized	-	TRBV15	TRBJ2-7	13	TGTGCCACCAGCCCCCAGCTAGATCGCGAGCAGTACTTC	CATSPQLDREQYF
many	-	TRBV11-3	TRBJ2-1	12	TGTGCCAGCAGCCCGGATTACAATGAGCAGTTCTTC	CASSPDYNEQFF
-	-	TRBV4-1	TRBJ2-5	14	TGCGCCAGCAGCCTTAACGGGGCTCAAGAGACCCAGTACTTC	CASSLNGAQETQYF
many	TRBD1	TRBV5-1	TRBJ1-2	14	TGCGCCAGCAGCTTGGGTGGGACAGGGGATGGCTACACCTTC	CASSLGGTGDGYTF
-	-	TRBV28	TRBJ1-1	16	TGTGCCAGCAGTTCAGGGGACTGGGGGATGAACACTGAAGCTTTCTTT	CASSSGDWGMNTEAFF
many	-	TRBV27	TRBJ2-3	14	TGTGCCAGCAGTTTTTTGGTCGGTACAGATACGCAGTATTTT	CASSFLVGTDTQYF
few	-	TRBV6-2/TRBV6-3	TRBJ1-2	14	TGTGCCAGCGGATTTAAGGCAGGGGACTATGGCTACACCTTC	CASGFKAGDYGYTF
medium-sized	-	TRBV4-1	TRBJ1-1	14	TGCGCCAGCAGCCAAGATTTGAGGAACACTGAAGCTTTCTTT	CASSQDLRNTEAFF